This TCR beta chain was captured in a study of T cell repertoires in cytomegalovirus infection. General study results and limits: Cumulative public TCR beta family frequency identified carriers of CMV plus the relevant HLA.

With regard to this clonotype: Its antigen is as yet unknown.

The length of the CDR3 is 17 residues. Germline V gene data show CDR1 as MNHEY and CDR2 as SVGAGI. The V end lost 5 bases, the J end lost 4 bases, and 23 bases lay between the germline ends. TCRdb reanalysed the reads using MiXCR and keeps one entry per CDR3 protein. There are about 830,000 distinct CDR3 sequences in the sample; about 33% occur only once, and around 11% lies in the top ten. The input for sequencing was cultured CD8+ T cells from PBMCs, taken from culture after CMV antigen stimulation. The chain employs TRBV6-5 and TRBJ1-2; no reliable D call. This sequence originates from a human donor in good health (CMV status not recorded). Some clones in this sample may be carry-over from other donors' samples. The DNA for the CDR3 is TGTGCCAGCAGTCCCCACCCTCCCCCAGATCGGAGCTATGGCTACACCTTC. Translation gives CASSPHPPPDRSYGYTF.